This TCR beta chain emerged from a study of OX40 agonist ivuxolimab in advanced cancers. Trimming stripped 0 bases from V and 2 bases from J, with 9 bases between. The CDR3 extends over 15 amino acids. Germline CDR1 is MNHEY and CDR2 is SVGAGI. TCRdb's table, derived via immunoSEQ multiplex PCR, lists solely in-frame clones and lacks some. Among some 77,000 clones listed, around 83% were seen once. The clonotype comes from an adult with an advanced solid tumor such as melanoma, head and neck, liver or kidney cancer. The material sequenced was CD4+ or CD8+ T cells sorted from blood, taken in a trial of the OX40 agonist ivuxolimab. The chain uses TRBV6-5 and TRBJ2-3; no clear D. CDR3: CASSYSILNTDTQYF. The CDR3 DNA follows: TGTGCCAGCAGTTACTCGATACTTAACACAGATACGCAGTATTTT.